This T cell receptor (beta chain) appears in the sequencing data of a study of tissue T cells after allogeneic stem cell transplantation. Trimming pared 3 bases from V and 2 bases from J, leaving 9 bases between. The CDR3 contains 14 residues. Germline loops: CDR1 SGDLS, CDR2 YYNGEE. TCRdb's table, derived via immunoSEQ multiplex PCR, lists solely in-frame clones and lacks some. The data show hundreds of clones, with 78% seen just once and around a sixth held by the top ten. Autopsy tissues included GI tract, liver, skin and lymphoid organs. V usage is TRBV9 and J usage is TRBJ1-5; D not certain. The TCR comes from a female patient between 18 and 50 years old with steroid-refractory graft-versus-host disease after an allogeneic stem cell transplant. A share of the T cells may be of graft donor origin. This specimen was liver tissue, taken at autopsy. The CDR3, as DNA: TGTGCCAGCAGCGCCTCTTATGGCAATCAGCCCCAGCATTTT. This encodes CASSASYGNQPQHF.